This T cell receptor (beta chain) was recorded in a study of neurological immune-mediated disorders. This clonotype was picked up many times. MiXCR, applied by TCRdb to the 5' RACE reads, yields one record per CDR3 protein. This sample has around 20,000 distinct CDR3 sequences, with about 9.4% found just once. This receptor was identified in a woman aged 60-70 years with HTLV-1-associated myelopathy (HAM/TSP). Sequenced sample: PBMCs.

The CDR3 is CASSSTPAQETQYF. CDR3 DNA: TGCGCCAGCAGCTCAACCCCAGCCCAAGAGACCCAGTACTTC. The chain has TRBV5-1 and TRBJ2-5; D gene uncertain. The germline V gene encodes CDR1 SGHRS and CDR2 YFSETQ. The CDR3 length is 14 residues. V lost 3 bases and J 1 base, leaving 10 bases between the germline ends.